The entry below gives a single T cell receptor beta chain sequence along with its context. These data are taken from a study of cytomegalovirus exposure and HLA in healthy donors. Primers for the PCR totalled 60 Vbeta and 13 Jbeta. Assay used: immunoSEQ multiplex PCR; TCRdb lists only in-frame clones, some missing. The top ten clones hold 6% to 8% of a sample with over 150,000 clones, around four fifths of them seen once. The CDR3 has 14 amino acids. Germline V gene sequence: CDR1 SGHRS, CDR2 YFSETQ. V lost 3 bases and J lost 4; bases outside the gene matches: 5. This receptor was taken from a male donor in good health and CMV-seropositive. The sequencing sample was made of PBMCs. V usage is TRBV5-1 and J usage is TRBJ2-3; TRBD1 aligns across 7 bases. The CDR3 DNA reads TGCGCCAGCAGCTGGGCCGGGACAGCAGATACGCAGTATTTT. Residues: CASSWAGTADTQYF.